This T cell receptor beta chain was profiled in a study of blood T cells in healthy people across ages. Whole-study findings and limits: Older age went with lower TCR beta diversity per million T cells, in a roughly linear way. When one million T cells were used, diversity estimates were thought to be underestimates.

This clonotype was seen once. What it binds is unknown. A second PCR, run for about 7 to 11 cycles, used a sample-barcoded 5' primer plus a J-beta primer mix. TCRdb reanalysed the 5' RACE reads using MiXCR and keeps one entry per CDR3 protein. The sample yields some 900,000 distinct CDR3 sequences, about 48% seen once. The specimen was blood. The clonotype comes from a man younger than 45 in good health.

CDR3 protein: CASSLGPLATDTQYF. The CDR3 DNA reads as TGTGCCAGCAGCTTAGGTCCCCTAGCAACAGATACGCAGTATTTT. J is TRBJ2-3 and V is TRBV7-8; maybe TRBD2 (5 bases). The V end lost 1 base, the J end lost 3 bases, and 11 bases lay between the germline ends. Germline CDR1 and CDR2: SGHVS and FQNEAQ. The CDR3 is 15 amino acids.